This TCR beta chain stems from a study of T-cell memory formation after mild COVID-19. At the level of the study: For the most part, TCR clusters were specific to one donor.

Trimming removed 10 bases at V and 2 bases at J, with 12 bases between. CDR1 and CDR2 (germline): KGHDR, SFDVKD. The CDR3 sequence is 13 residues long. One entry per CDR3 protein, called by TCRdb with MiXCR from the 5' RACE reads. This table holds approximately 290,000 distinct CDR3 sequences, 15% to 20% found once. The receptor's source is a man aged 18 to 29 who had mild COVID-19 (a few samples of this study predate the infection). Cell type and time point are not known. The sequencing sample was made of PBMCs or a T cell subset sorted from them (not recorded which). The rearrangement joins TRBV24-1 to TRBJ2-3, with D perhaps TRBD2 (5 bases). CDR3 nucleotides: TGTGCCACTTATTCGGAGGTCACAGATACGCAGTATTTT. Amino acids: CATYSEVTDTQYF.